This TCR beta chain appears in the sequencing data of a study of cytotoxic CD8 clonotypes in ibrutinib-treated CLL. Study details: After a median of around 70 months, around 15 patients stayed remitted and approximately twelve progressed; responses had been partial in approximately 24 and complete in 2.

In regard to this clone: No antigen is known for it.

Study-wide results and limits: Starting clonality was above that of age-matched healthy donors and tracked circulating CD8+ T-cell counts.

Germline CDR1 is SGHVS and CDR2 is FQNEAQ. There are 14 residues in the CDR3. The germline V and J ends were trimmed by 5 bases and 2 bases, with 13 bases remaining between them. TCRdb's table, derived via immunoSEQ multiplex PCR, lists solely in-frame clones and lacks some. Here the sample spans more than 85,000 clones, more than 70% being singletons. The chain combines TRBV7-8 with TRBJ2-7, with no clear D. This receptor was obtained from a human donor with chronic lymphocytic leukemia. Material: PBMCs, obtained after 24 months of ibrutinib treatment. CDR3 protein: CASSATRGAYEQYF. The CDR3 bases are TGTGCCAGCAGCGCCACAAGAGGAGCCTACGAGCAGTACTTC.